The TCR beta chain described here comes from a study of regulatory T cells in long-lasting Graves disease. The time point: persistent/refractory GD, antithyroid drugs over 5 years with positive TRAb. Generation of the TCR library employed RNA extracted from PBMCs. This clonotype was detected ten times or more. Trimming left V 7 bases short and J 3 bases short, with 15 bases between. The CDR3 covers 14 residues. Germline loops: CDR1 SNHLY, CDR2 FYNNEI. Researchers made TCR beta libraries by using iRepertoire HTBI primers and running Arm-PCR on CDR3 regions. In TCRdb, the multiplex PCR reads were re-called with MiXCR into one record per CDR3 protein. Among roughly 470,000 distinct CDR3 sequences listed, more than 20% were seen once.

This specimen consisted of peripheral blood mononuclear cells (PBMCs), obtained when the disease was refractory, from a patient treated with antithyroid drugs. This chain links TRBV2 with TRBJ2-5, with D unresolved. The sequence derives from a female donor with Graves disease. The CDR3 nucleotides read TGTGCCAGCAAGCCCCCCCGTATAGAAGAGACCCAGTACTTC. It yields the protein CASKPPRIEETQYF.